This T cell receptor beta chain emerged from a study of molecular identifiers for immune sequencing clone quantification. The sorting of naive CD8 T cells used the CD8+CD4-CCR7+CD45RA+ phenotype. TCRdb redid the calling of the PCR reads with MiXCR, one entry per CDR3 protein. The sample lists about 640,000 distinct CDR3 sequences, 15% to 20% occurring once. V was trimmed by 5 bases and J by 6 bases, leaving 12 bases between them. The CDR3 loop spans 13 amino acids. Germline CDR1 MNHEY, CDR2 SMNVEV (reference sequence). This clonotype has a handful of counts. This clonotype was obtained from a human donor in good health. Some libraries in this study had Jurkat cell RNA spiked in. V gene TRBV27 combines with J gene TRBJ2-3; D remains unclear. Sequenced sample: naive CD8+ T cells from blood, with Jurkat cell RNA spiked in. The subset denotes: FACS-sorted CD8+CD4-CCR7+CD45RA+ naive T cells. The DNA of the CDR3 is TGTGCCAGCAGTCCCGCCGCGCTGGATACGCAGTATTTT. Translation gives CASSPAALDTQYF.